This T cell receptor (beta chain) emerged from a study of cytomegalovirus exposure and HLA in healthy donors (dated by TCRdb to 2016 to 2017). Study-wide context: An earlier analysis of roughly 570 of the donors reported under 300 Gb of sequence data and around 100 million unique TCR beta sequences obtained from roughly 180 million T cells. An early release that covered roughly 600 HLA-typed donors contained about 300 gigabases of sequencing data and tens of millions of unique TCR sequences. Of the 350 to 450 genotyped donors, over 65% fell in the genetic ancestry cluster associated with self-reported Caucasian donors. The study was designed to test whether signatures of past pathogen exposure could be identified by cataloging public T cell receptors. The study used immunosequencing to profile the T cell repertoires of hundreds of subjects and linked those repertoires to cytomegalovirus serostatus. In addition to the first cohort of approximately 650 subjects, a separate validation cohort of some 120 different subjects was used. To predict cytomegalovirus infection status, the study combined high-throughput TCR immunosequencing, statistical association of individual TCRs with disease status, and machine learning. A later analysis re-analyzed previously published TCR beta repertoires from roughly 630 donors and added high-resolution HLA genotyping to study TCR occurrence patterns. In the later analysis, no new phenotypic data were used to find candidate immune exposures; instead, reliance was placed on TCR beta sequences and their occurrence across donors. To decide whether each TCR beta V gene segment behaved as functional or pseudogenic, an earlier analysis of some 580 of the donors relied on high-throughput TCR beta sequencing. Donor age, sex, ethnicity and CMV serostatus were collected together with the repertoire data. A later genetic analysis used genome-wide SNP genotypes for about three fifths of the roughly 700 donors, treating that subset as a discovery cohort. Every discovery cohort repertoire had been produced on one sequencing platform. Class I and class II HLA loci were covered by the typing at four-digit resolution. The number of typed donors differed by locus: roughly 629-630 for A, B, C, DRB1 and DQB1; approximately 520 for DQA1; around 610 for DPA1; and roughly 470 for DPB1. About 5 DR-DQ haplotypes were handled as single units for association and clustering, since linkage in the cohort was strong. Among approximately 370 genotyped donors of the cohort, an average of approximately 220,000 unique TCR beta nucleotide sequences was sequenced per donor, of which about 18% were non-productive.

For this clone: The antigen this receptor binds is unknown. Per-nucleotide qualities are absent, and no much larger clonotype sits a single base away.

The research as a whole found: According to the authors, the approach could potentially be generalized to other disease states and immunological phenotypes. Linkage disequilibrium might explain the correlated functional status among segregating V segments, but an unknown experimental factor could not be excluded. A cluster of highly shared sequence variants was judged likely to represent a technical artifact of the sequencing pipeline. Assigning TCR associations to individual alleles was difficult when HLA alleles, especially DR and DQ, strongly co-occurred. In this cohort, only TCR beta chains were sequenced, and detectable features were limited by the absence of alpha or paired-chain data. A later analysis reported that several top co-occurrence clusters appeared linked to parvovirus B19, influenza, CMV and Epstein-Barr virus. An earlier analysis of several hundred of the donors showed that most TCR beta V segments appeared in productive rearrangements either about 87% or about 30% of the time, which broadly matched IMGT annotations. A further reported finding was that TCR beta sequences accurately predicted the HLA-A and HLA-B alleles for most subjects in the first cohort. Because counts were too low, around 17 rarely observed V segments, including chromosome 9 orphons, were left out of the earlier analysis of 500 to 650 of the donors. Presence/absence analyses assumed roughly uniform sequencing depth across donors, an assumption that may not hold. In both the original and validation cohorts, the classifier was reported to diagnose cytomegalovirus status with high specificity and sensitivity. In a later analysis, HLA-associated TCR beta chains were found to be more clonally expanded and to have lower generation probabilities than equally common non-associated chains. The 87-base-pair reads could not distinguish some IMGT-functional V segments, including TRBV6-2 and TRBV6-3, so those segments were excluded. Because HLA typing was unavailable for some donors at each locus, only the typed subset was used in association tests. In a later analysis, most CMV-associated TCR beta chains were found to appear HLA-restricted, with HLA associations seemingly driven largely by CMV exposure. According to a later analysis, TCR association rates differed among HLA loci, with DRB1 alleles showing the most associated TCRs and HLA-C alleles showing the fewest. For the cohort, immune exposure information was limited to CMV serostatus. In a later genetic analysis, fewer N-insertions in productive TCRs were reported among donors in an Asian-associated ancestry cluster than the roughly 640-donor mean. Specific HLA alleles were associated with 15,000 to 20,000 TCR beta sequences at a false discovery rate of 0.05 in a later analysis. The study gave a list of over 150 TCR beta chains associated with cytomegalovirus. Three of the identified cytomegalovirus-associated TCR beta chains were confirmed in vitro to be specific for cytomegalovirus antigens. In a later genetic analysis, a missense DCLRE1C variant was associated with V-gene and J-gene trimming of TCR beta chains, and the association was replicated in an independent cohort. Most TCR sequences were seen in very few donors, while some public TCRs were found in many individuals.

The cohort was made up of under 800 healthy bone marrow donors. All cohort members were sampled while nominally healthy, although unrecorded immune exposures were likely present. The donor tested CMV seronegative and was one of the 352 seronegative cohort members. A peripheral blood sample was provided by each donor, and peripheral blood mononuclear cells were used for TCR beta sequencing. The Qiagen DNeasy Blood Extraction Kit was used to extract genomic DNA from the blood cell samples. Library preparation employed the immunoSEQ multiplex PCR assay. A mixture of 60 forward primers for TCR Vbeta segments and 13 reverse primers for TCR Jbeta segments was used in the multiplex PCR. Amplification of the CDR3 region of rearranged TCR beta genes was performed with a multiplex PCR assay on genomic DNA. The amplified TCR beta libraries were sequenced on the Illumina HiSeq System as 87-base-pair reads. Per the source publication's procedure: A later analysis counted tens of millions of unique TCR beta chains across the 666 repertoires, and some 11 million of these chains were shared by at least two donors. A nearest-neighbor algorithm error-corrected the raw reads and collapsed the reads into unique sequences, merging closely related sequences to remove PCR and sequencing errors. CDR3 sequences were aligned to IMGT reference sequences to assign V, D and J gene segments. For a sequence to be retained, at least a six-nucleotide match to both a V gene segment and a J gene segment was required. A rearrangement was called productive if the CDR3 had no stop codons and remained in frame with V and J, and every other rearrangement was called non-productive. Following IMGT convention, CDR3 was defined as the stretch from the second conserved V-encoded cysteine up to the conserved J-encoded phenylalanine. The earlier analysis of some 600 of the donors excluded sequences that lacked an unambiguous match to a single V gene segment. In an earlier analysis of around 600 of the donors, V segments were called functional above 56.7% productive rearrangements and were called segregating when the between-donor standard deviation exceeded 5%. A statistical classification framework was developed to diagnose cytomegalovirus status using the catalog of TCR beta chain sequences. A later analysis assigned V and J genes by comparing TCR nucleotide sequences with IMGT/GENE-DB human TR gene sequences. The TCRdist pipeline was used in a later analysis to assign CDR3 sequences and most-parsimonious VDJ recombination scenarios. In a later analysis, each TCR beta chain was defined by its CDR3 amino acid sequence together with its V-gene family, and reads without a unique V-gene family were excluded. In a later analysis, fewer than 650 highly shared, low-generation-probability nucleotide sequences were removed to address suspected cross-contamination and a sequencing artifact. A later analysis calculated a clonal expansion index for each public chain from normalized within-repertoire ranks of inferred template counts. In a later analysis, generation probabilities were computed with a VDJ recombination model fitted to out-of-frame rearrangements, and the resulting probabilities were checked against IGoR. In a later analysis, TCR-TCR, TCR-HLA and TCR-CMV co-occurrence was scored with hypergeometric tests, and a repertoire-size bias correction was applied to TCR pairs. In a later analysis, false discovery rates were estimated by permuting HLA or CMV assignments 20 times. In a later analysis, co-occurring TCRs were grouped with DBSCAN, and TCRdist sequence similarity was added when clustering was performed within HLA-allele-positive subsets. For co-occurrence clustering, repertoires with fewer than 30,000 or more than 120,000 public chains were excluded, along with a handful of repertoires with anomalous nucleotide sharing. The table was pulled from immuneACCESS by TCRdb, which kept in-frame rearrangements only. Such tables lose some clones; where checked, under half of the loss comes from unresolved V genes, and the rest has no known cause. For V, J and clone size, that table is used; D and trimming come from the DNA. This sample has fewer than 90,000 clones in its table, and nearly 80% of those were observed once. About 6% of the sample is taken by the ten largest.

Including cysteine and phenylalanine, the CDR3 has 15 amino acids. CDR3 DNA only is kept here, 45 bases in frame from base 1. From a lookup of the germline V gene, CDR1 and CDR2 are SGHTS and YDEGEE. Trimming leaves V shorter by 0 bases and J shorter by 8 bases, with the junction holding 7 bases beyond the gene matches. The TCR comes from a female donor in good health and CMV-seronegative. The chain is assembled from TRBV5-8 and TRBJ2-1; 8 bases in the middle match TRBD2. What was sequenced was PBMCs. The sequenced DNA: TGTGCCAGCAGCTTGGGAAGCGGGAGAGGCGATGAGCAGTTCTTC. Translation gives CASSLGSGRGDEQFF.